The clone carrying this TCR beta chain showed up just a few times. A much larger clonotype is one base distant, so this may be a read error. J gave up 13 bases and V 3 bases, and 15 bases lay outside the gene matches. This CDR3 contains 16 residues. Per the germline V gene, CDR1 is SGHTA and CDR2 is FQGNSA. Sequencing involved patients with CD8+CD57+ cell expansion previously shown by flow cytometry. Patients had received no therapy at the time of blood sampling. TCR beta VDJ and CDR3 profiles were obtained from a genomic DNA template. TCRdb reprocessed the reads with MiXCR, giving one entry per CDR3 protein. The table includes fewer than 300,000 distinct CDR3 sequences, approximately 82% detected once. This record comes from a study of CD8+CD57+ T cells in acquired aplastic anemia.

Sequencing was done on a sample of sorted CD4+, CD8+, or CD8+CD57+ T cells (not recorded which) from PBMCs. The chain uses TRBV7-2 and TRBJ2-1, with TRBD1 matching over 10 bases. This clonotype originated in a human donor with aplastic anemia. The CDR3: CASSLTGGADYGDQFF. The DNA for the CDR3 is TGTGCCAGCAGCTTGACAGGGGGCGCCGACTATGGCGACCAGTTCTTC.